The rows below give T cell receptor beta chains drawn from one sample of a study of early stage breast cancer tumors. The table came from immunoSEQ multiplex PCR; TCRdb's copy has only in-frame clones and leaves some out. The sample contains some 41,000 clones, around 73% of which appear only once. The sequencing input was blood. These receptors originate from a person aged 50 to 59 with breast cancer. CDR3s include the opening cysteine and the closing phenylalanine or tryptophan. D genes are given only for firm matches. Rows may omit the clone size; those that give it use once, few, many or a size class.

TRBD2 . TRBJ2-6 TRBV18 18 CASSRGTSGGSGANVLTF TGTGCCAGCTCAAGGGGGACTAGCGGGGGCTCTGGGGCCAACGTCCTGACTTTC
. . TRBJ1-1 TRBV18 14 CASSDPRGGTEAFF TGTGCCAGCTCGGATCCGCGGGGTGGGACTGAAGCTTTCTTT
TRBD1 few TRBJ1-4 TRBV5-1 14 CASSGDRGNEKLFF TGCGCCAGCAGCGGGGACAGGGGGAATGAAAAACTGTTTTTT
. . TRBJ1-3 TRBV27 15 CASSPRGIAGNTIYF TGTGCCAGCAGTCCCAGGGGTATAGCTGGAAACACCATATATTTT
. few TRBJ2-1 TRBV6-1 16 CASSEAAAGPYNEQFF TGTGCCAGCAGTGAAGCGGCGGCGGGACCATACAATGAGCAGTTCTTC
. . TRBJ2-4 TRBV10-3 13 CAISDGTPNIQYF TGTGCCATCAGTGACGGTACCCCAAACATTCAGTACTTC
TRBD1 . TRBJ1-1 TRBV7-6 17 CASSLGQGMIGDTEAFF TGTGCCAGCAGCCTAGGACAGGGGATGATCGGGGACACTGAAGCTTTCTTT
. . TRBJ1-6 TRBV27 14 CASSLFAINSPLHF TGTGCCAGCAGTTTATTTGCGATTAATTCACCCCTCCACTTT
. . TRBJ1-3 TRBV7-8 17 CASSQGWGEGSGNTIYF TGTGCCAGCAGCCAAGGGTGGGGAGAAGGCTCTGGAAACACCATATATTTT
. few TRBJ2-1 TRBV2 13 CASSERYSNEQFF TGTGCCAGCAGTGAAAGGTACAGCAATGAGCAGTTCTTC
TRBD2 . TRBJ2-2 TRBV7-3 17 CASSSRLRELNTGELFF TGTGCCAGCAGCTCCCGCTTGCGGGAGCTAAACACCGGGGAGCTGTTTTTT
TRBD1 few TRBJ2-7 TRBV2 14 CASSLRQGRYEQYF TGTGCCAGCAGCCTTCGACAGGGCAGATACGAGCAGTACTTC
TRBD1 . TRBJ1-2 TRBV6-1 14 CASGDRGDEGGYTF TGTGCCAGCGGAGACAGGGGCGACGAAGGTGGCTACACCTTC
. . TRBJ1-1 TRBV21-1 16 CASSRSRENRRTEAFF TGTGCCAGCAGCAGAAGCCGGGAAAATCGGCGAACTGAAGCTTTCTTT
TRBD1 . TRBJ2-7 TRBV5-1 14 CASSLAPGGYEQYF TGCGCCAGCAGCTTGGCCCCAGGGGGCTACGAGCAGTACTTC
. . TRBJ2-3 TRBV18 16 CASSLGSEAGTDTQYF TGTGCCAGCTCACTAGGATCGGAAGCGGGCACAGATACGCAGTATTTT
TRBD2 few TRBJ2-2 TRBV16 14 CASSQWEGAGELFF TGTGCCAGCAGCCAATGGGAGGGCGCCGGGGAGCTGTTTTTT
TRBD1 . TRBJ1-4 TRBV18 15 CASSPNRGTNEKLFF TGTGCCAGCTCACCCAACAGGGGGACTAATGAAAAACTGTTTTTT
TRBD1 . TRBJ2-7 TRBV5-6 16 CASSFAGWDRGEEQYF TGTGCCAGCAGCTTTGCGGGATGGGACAGGGGAGAAGAGCAGTACTTC
TRBD1 . TRBJ1-5 TRBV19 15 CASTPRGVGNQPQHF TGTGCCAGTACCCCCAGGGGGGTTGGCAATCAGCCCCAGCATTTT
. . TRBJ1-4 TRBV7-3 18 CASSLILGMFRGNEKLFF TGTGCCAGCAGCTTAATCCTCGGGATGTTCCGGGGTAATGAAAAACTGTTTTTT
TRBD1 . TRBJ2-5 TRBV7-6 15 CASSGPGTGKETQYF TGTGCCAGCAGCGGTCCCGGGACAGGAAAAGAGACCCAGTACTTC
. . TRBJ2-7 TRBV11-2 14 CASSLGGGRYEQYF TGTGCCAGCAGCTTAGGGGGGGGCAGATACGAGCAGTACTTC
. once TRBJ2-3 TRBV18 16 CASSPSDWTSTDTQYF TGTGCCAGCTCACCATCGGACTGGACTAGCACAGATACGCAGTATTTT
. . TRBJ2-7 TRBV7-8 11 CASSFGDEQYF TGTGCCAGCAGCTTCGGGGACGAGCAGTACTTC
. once TRBJ1-4 TRBV6-7 12 CARKQGNEKLFF TGTGCCAGGAAACAGGGTAATGAAAAACTGTTTTTT
. . TRBJ1-1 TRBV7-9 14 CASSLDGQTNEAFF TGTGCCAGCAGCTTAGATGGACAGACAAATGAAGCTTTCTTT
TRBD1 once TRBJ2-2 TRBV19 16 CASSIGGDRGASELFF TGTGCCAGTAGTATAGGGGGGGACAGGGGGGCATCGGAGCTGTTTTTT
. . TRBJ2-7 TRBV5-4 15 CASSFDRQGPYEQYF TGTGCCAGCAGCTTTGATCGGCAGGGCCCATACGAGCAGTACTTC
TRBD1 . TRBJ1-1 TRBV9 16 CASSPGLGQGLTEAFF TGTGCCAGCAGCCCAGGCCTAGGACAGGGTCTAACTGAAGCTTTCTTT
. few TRBJ1-1 TRBV5-1 13 CASADGGDTEAFF TGCGCCTCTGCCGACGGGGGGGACACTGAAGCTTTCTTT
. once TRBJ2-5 TRBV12-5 11 CASGHQETQYF TGTGCTAGTGGTCATCAAGAGACCCAGTACTTC
. . TRBJ2-1 TRBV5-1 15 CASSLVGQTDGEQFF TGCGCCAGCAGCTTGGTCGGACAGACGGATGGTGAGCAGTTCTTC
. . TRBJ2-5 TRBV27 15 CASRAWRDYQETQYF TGTGCCAGCAGAGCTTGGCGGGATTACCAAGAGACCCAGTACTTC
. . TRBJ2-1 TRBV15 15 CATSRDRGSYNEQFF TGTGCCACCAGCAGAGACAGAGGCTCCTACAATGAGCAGTTCTTC
TRBD1 . TRBJ1-6 TRBV5-4 15 CASSSGQGYNSPLHF TGTGCCAGCAGCTCGGGACAGGGGTATAATTCACCCCTCCACTTT
. . TRBJ1-3 TRBV7-8 13 CASSLARVNTIYF TGTGCCAGCAGCTTAGCGAGAGTCAACACCATATATTTT
TRBD1 . TRBJ2-2 TRBV25-1 16 CASSDGDRVNTGELFF TGTGCCAGCAGTGACGGGGACAGGGTGAACACCGGGGAGCTGTTTTTT
. . TRBJ2-3 TRBV7-8 13 CASSPVQVDTQYF TGTGCCAGCAGCCCAGTCCAGGTCGATACGCAGTATTTT
. . TRBJ1-5 TRBV19 15 CASSIRDNSNQPQHF TGTGCCAGTAGTATTAGGGACAATAGCAATCAGCCCCAGCATTTT
TRBD1 few TRBJ1-2 TRBV5-6 13 CASSLDRGHGYTF TGTGCCAGCAGCTTGGACAGGGGACATGGCTACACCTTC
. . TRBJ1-1 TRBV19 12 CASQSPGTEAFF TGTGCCAGCCAGTCCCCGGGGACTGAAGCTTTCTTT
TRBD2 . TRBJ2-1 TRBV6-1 12 CASSLTSSRQFF TGTGCCAGCAGCCTGACTAGCTCCCGGCAGTTCTTC
. . TRBJ1-5 TRBV5-8 14 CASSSPQNNQPQHF TGTGCCAGCAGCTCCCCACAGAACAATCAGCCCCAGCATTTT
. . TRBJ1-1 TRBV28 13 CASSGWGGTEAFF TGTGCCAGCAGTGGGTGGGGAGGCACTGAAGCTTTCTTT
TRBD1 . TRBJ2-7 TRBV10-3 14 CAITSGQGGYEQYF TGTGCCATCACCTCGGGACAGGGGGGCTACGAGCAGTACTTC
. . TRBJ2-2 TRBV5-1 18 CASSLARGASINTGELFF TGCGCCAGCAGCTTGGCCCGGGGAGCCTCTATCAACACCGGGGAGCTGTTTTTT
TRBD1 . TRBJ2-6 TRBV5-4 16 CASSPGQGSGANVLTF TGTGCCAGCAGCCCTGGACAGGGGTCTGGGGCCAACGTCCTGACTTTC
. . TRBJ1-1 TRBV5-1 11 CASSLGTEAFF TGCGCCAGCAGCCTGGGGACAGAAGCTTTCTTT
. few TRBJ1-5 TRBV9 15 CASSSDIDSNQPQHF TGTGCCAGCAGCTCCGACATAGATAGCAATCAGCCCCAGCATTTT
TRBD2 . TRBJ2-1 TRBV11-2 15 CASSLKGLIWNEQFF TGTGCCAGCAGCTTAAAGGGACTAATTTGGAATGAGCAGTTCTTC
. . TRBJ1-2 TRBV9 13 CASSPGEAYGYTF TGTGCCAGCAGCCCCGGGGAGGCCTATGGCTACACCTTC
TRBD2 many TRBJ2-1 TRBV4-1 14 CASSRTSGRNEQFF TGCGCCAGCAGCCGGACTAGCGGGAGGAATGAGCAGTTCTTC
. . TRBJ1-1 TRBV7-3 14 CASSLQPATGEAFF TGTGCCAGCAGCCTCCAACCGGCGACAGGTGAAGCTTTCTTT
. . TRBJ1-5 TRBV9 15 CASSPHAGPNQPQHF TGTGCCAGCAGCCCCCACGCGGGCCCCAATCAGCCCCAGCATTTT